A single sample gave rise to the 15 T cell receptor beta chains below, sequenced in a study of blood T cell repertoires in COVID-19. The repertoire was sequenced with immunoSEQ multiplex PCR; TCRdb's copy has only in-frame clones and lacks some. This table has about 230,000 clones, 75% to 90% appearing once. The specimen was peripheral blood. Source of these receptors: a man in his forties with acute or convalescent COVID-19.

This rearrangement joins TRBV7-9 to TRBJ2-4; no clear D gene. Per the germline V gene, CDR1 is SEHNR and CDR2 is FQNEAQ (reference sequence). The ends were cut back, 1 base at V and 10 bases at J, with 8 bases in the middle. The CDR3 spans 12 residues. CDR3 bases: TGTGCCAGCAGCTTAGAATTCCCTATTCAGTACTTC. It encodes CASSLEFPIQYF.

This chain connects TRBV4-1 to TRBJ1-2; perhaps TRBD1 as D (5 bases). The CDR3 is 13 amino acids. V gave up 3 bases and J gave up 3 bases, with 8 bases separating them. CDR1 MGHRA and CDR2 YSYEKL come from the germline V gene. The CDR3 protein is CASSHKGDYGYTF. CDR3 nucleotide sequence: TGCGCCAGCAGCCATAAAGGGGACTATGGCTACACCTTC.

The genes are TRBV19 and TRBJ1-2; 7 positions agree with TRBD1. The CDR3 spans 14 residues. Unmatched junction bases numbered 8, after V lost 6 bases and J lost 4 bases. Per the germline V gene, CDR1 is LNHDA and CDR2 is SQIVND (reference sequence). This chain's CDR3 is CASSEDRNAYGYTF. Here the CDR3 DNA reads TGTGCCAGTAGCGAGGACAGGAACGCCTATGGCTACACCTTC.

Comments on this clone: Other DNA sequences of this sample code for an identical CDR3. The chain is built from TRBV5-4 and TRBJ2-1; D possibly corresponds to TRBD1 (6 bases). The CDR3 runs 11 residues. CDR1 SGHNT and CDR2 YYREEE come from the germline V gene (reference sequence). The ends were cut back, 3 bases at V and 10 bases at J, with 8 bases in the middle. Here the CDR3 reads CASSSDSEQFF. CDR3 in DNA: TGTGCCAGCAGCTCGGACAGCGAGCAGTTCTTC.

This clone has only one observation. The gene calls are TRBV29-1 and TRBJ2-1; no reliable D call. V lost 7 bases and J lost 3, with 4 bases in between. There are 10 residues in the CDR3. Looked up from germline, CDR1 is SQVTM and CDR2 is ANQGSEA. The CDR3 region has the DNA TGCAGCGCCAGCTACAATGAGCAGTTCTTC. Amino acids: CSASYNEQFF.

This clone has a handful of counts. The chain joins TRBV4-3 to TRBJ1-2; the D gene is possibly TRBD1 (5 bases). The CDR3 loop spans 18 amino acids. Trimming left V 0 bases short and J 7 bases short, with 24 bases between. The germline gives CDR1 LGHNA, CDR2 YSLEER. CDR3 loop: CASSQDNPGDPGLSGYTF. The CDR3 DNA reads TGCGCCAGCAGCCAAGATAATCCGGGGGACCCTGGATTATCTGGCTACACCTTC.

The chain employs TRBV30 and TRBJ2-7; D may be TRBD1 (6 bases). CDR1 and CDR2 from the germline V gene are GTSNPN and SVGIG (reference sequence). This CDR3 contains 13 residues. The germline V and J ends were trimmed by 3 bases and 3 bases, with 12 bases remaining between them. The CDR3 DNA sequence: TGTGCCTGGAGCACAGGGAGTTTCTACGAGCAGTACTTC. Amino acid sequence: CAWSTGSFYEQYF.

CDR3 sequence (DNA): TGTGCCAGCAGCCAAGTGTCCAGGGGTACTGAAGCTTTCTTT. It specifies CASSQVSRGTEAFF. The V and J genes are TRBV3-1 (or the pseudogene TRBV3-2) and TRBJ1-1; a possible D gene is TRBD1 (6 bases). The germline V and J ends were trimmed by 1 base and 5 bases, with 11 bases remaining between them. This CDR3 is built from 14 residues. Per the germline V gene, CDR1 is LGHDT and CDR2 is YNNKEL (reference sequence).

V and J are TRBV3-1 (or the pseudogene TRBV3-2) and TRBJ1-5; D is undetermined. The CDR3 is 14 residues long. Trimming pared 4 bases from V and 0 bases from J, leaving 7 bases between. The germline V gene has CDR1 LGHDT and CDR2 YNNKEL (reference sequence). In DNA form, the CDR3 reads TGTGCCAGCAGCCCACAGAGTAGCAATCAGCCCCAGCATTTT. Protein product: CASSPQSSNQPQHF.

The chain employs TRBV7-2 and TRBJ2-7, with 8 positions matching TRBD2. Germline V CDR1 and CDR2: SGHTA, FQGNSA. The CDR3 runs 17 residues. After removal of 0 bases from V and 7 bases from J, the junction contained 14 bases not matched to a gene. CDR3 in amino acids: CASSLALMAGGANEQYF. CDR3 nucleotide sequence: TGTGCCAGCAGCTTAGCGCTTATGGCGGGAGGAGCTAATGAGCAGTACTTC.

This clone was observed a single time. The rearrangement links TRBV27 to TRBJ1-4; 10 bases match TRBD1. J lost 7 bases, V lost 6 bases, and 5 bases had no gene match. The length of the CDR3 is 14 residues. The germline CDR1 and CDR2 sequences are MNHEY and SMNVEV (reference sequence). CDR3 DNA sequence: TGTGCCAGCAGGACAGGGGGCTTGGGTGAAAAACTGTTTTTT. Amino acid sequence: CASRTGGLGEKLFF.

There are a few counts of this clone. CDR3 in DNA: TGTGCCAGCAGCCCCAGGGGTTACGGAGCTTTCTTT. As protein: CASSPRGYGAFF. This chain uses TRBV12-3 or TRBV12-4 with TRBJ1-1, with D possibly being TRBD1 (6 bases). CDR3 length: 12 amino acids. V was trimmed by 6 bases and J by 10 bases, leaving 15 bases between them.

The CDR3 loop reads CASSQGIGREGRYEQYF. CDR3 bases: TGTGCCAGCAGCCAAGGAATCGGGCGGGAGGGCCGGTACGAGCAGTACTTC. The J gene is TRBJ2-7, the V gene TRBV3-1 (or the pseudogene TRBV3-2); the match to TRBD2 covers 9 bases. The germline V gene encodes CDR1 LGHDT and CDR2 YNNKEL (reference sequence). Germline trimming cut 1 base from V and 4 bases from J; bases unmatched to any gene: 11. This CDR3 has 17 amino acids.

V usage is TRBV13 and J usage is TRBJ1-1; 7 nucleotides agree with TRBD1. The CDR3 spans 18 residues. V shed 8 bases, J shed 5 bases, and the junction held 23 bases outside the gene matches. Germline CDR1 reads PRHDT; CDR2 reads FYEKMQ (reference sequence). CDR3 DNA: TGTGCCAGCTTAAGATTCATCGGGCAGGGGGTGCCCGGGACTGAAGCTTTCTTT. Protein: CASLRFIGQGVPGTEAFF.

The chain joins TRBV28 to TRBJ1-5, with 7 bases aligning to TRBD1. Germline values: CDR1 MDHEN, CDR2 SYDVKM. Unmatched junction bases numbered 10, after V lost 6 bases and J lost 8 bases. The CDR3 runs to 14 residues. The CDR3 sequence: CASREQGQGEPQHF. CDR3 nucleotide sequence: TGTGCCAGCAGAGAACAGGGGCAGGGAGAGCCCCAGCATTTT. Variable domain in full (rest from reference TRBV28 and TRBJ1-5): DVKVTQSSRYLVKRTGEKVFLECVQDMDHENMFWYRQDPGLGLRLIYFSYDVKMKEKGDIPEGYSVSREKKERFSLILESASTNQTSMYLCASREQGQGEPQHFGDGTRLSIL.